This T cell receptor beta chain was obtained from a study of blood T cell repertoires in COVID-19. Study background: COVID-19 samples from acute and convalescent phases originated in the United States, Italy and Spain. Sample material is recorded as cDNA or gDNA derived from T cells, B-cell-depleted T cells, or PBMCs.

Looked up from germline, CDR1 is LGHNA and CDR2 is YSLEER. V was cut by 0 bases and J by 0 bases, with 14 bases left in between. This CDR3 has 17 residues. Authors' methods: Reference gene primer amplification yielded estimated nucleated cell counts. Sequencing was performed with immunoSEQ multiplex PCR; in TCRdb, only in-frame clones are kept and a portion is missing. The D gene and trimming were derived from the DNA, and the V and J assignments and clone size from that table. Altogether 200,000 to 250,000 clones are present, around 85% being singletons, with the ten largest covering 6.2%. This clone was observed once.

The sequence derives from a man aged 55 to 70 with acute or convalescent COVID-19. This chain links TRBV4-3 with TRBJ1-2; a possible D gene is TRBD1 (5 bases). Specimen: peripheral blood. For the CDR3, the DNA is TGCGCCAGCAGCCAAGATGGGGCAGGTTTAGCTAACTATGGCTACACCTTC. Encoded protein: CASSQDGAGLANYGYTF.